The 16 T cell receptor beta chains in this list originate from one sample, sequenced in a study of CD8 T cells in Susac syndrome. RNA in amounts of roughly 0.5 to 1 ug was reverse transcribed with random hexamers. MiXCR was run by TCRdb on the immunoSEQ multiplex PCR reads, yielding one entry per CDR3 protein. The sample includes almost 450,000 distinct CDR3 sequences, 75% to 90% of them seen just once. Sequencing was done on a sample of CD8+ T cells from PBMCs. These receptors all stem from a human donor with multiple sclerosis.

This clonotype was seen once. The genes are TRBV12-5 and TRBJ2-1; D remains unclear. V dropped 2 bases and J dropped 6 bases, with 11 bases sitting between them. Per germline, CDR1 LGHNT and CDR2 FRNRAP. The CDR3 extends over 14 amino acids. The CDR3, as DNA: TGTGCTAGTGGTTTGTCGGGCTTGGGCAATGAGCAGTTCTTC. Its translation is CASGLSGLGNEQFF.

The chain carries TRBV14 and TRBJ2-3, with D uncertain. Germline CDR1 is SGHDN and CDR2 is FVKESK. The ends were cut back, 7 bases at V and 0 bases at J, with 17 bases in the middle. The CDR3 runs to 16 residues. This CDR3 is CASNRLGQGSTDTQYF. CDR3 nucleotide sequence: TGTGCCAGCAACCGCCTAGGGCAAGGCAGCACAGATACGCAGTATTTT.

This chain connects TRBV14 to TRBJ1-2; D is ambiguous. Looked up from germline, CDR1 is SGHDN and CDR2 is FVKESK. The V gene lost 4 bases and the J gene lost 4 bases, with 13 bases spanning the gap. The CDR3 is 14 amino acids. CDR3 DNA: TGTGCCAGCAGCCCGGGCTACACGAGCTATGGCTACACCTTC. Translating it yields CASSPGYTSYGYTF.

This clonotype was observed a few times. The chain uses TRBV11-2 and TRBJ1-5; tentatively, D is TRBD1 (6 bases). This CDR3 contains 15 residues. V lost 5 bases and J lost 1, with 12 bases in between. CDR1 is SGHAT, CDR2 FQNNGV, per germline. This chain's CDR3 is CASSPQGNSNQPQHF. The CDR3 coding sequence is TGTGCCAGCAGCCCACAGGGTAACAGCAATCAGCCCCAGCATTTT.

The rearrangement uses TRBV5-1 and TRBJ1-3; 7 bases are a match to TRBD1. Trimming at V came to 4 bases and at J to 0 bases, leaving 7 bases not matched to a gene. Germline assignment: CDR1 SGHRS and CDR2 YFSETQ. This CDR3 contains 16 residues. CDR3 coding DNA: TGCGCCAGCAGCGCGGGACAGCTCCCCTCTGGAAACACCATATATTTT. This encodes CASSAGQLPSGNTIYF.

J is TRBJ2-3 and V is TRBV27, with 11 positions matching TRBD2. V gave up 5 bases and J gave up 2 bases; unmatched junction bases: 9. The CDR3 covers 17 residues. The germline V gene encodes CDR1 MNHEY and CDR2 SMNVEV (reference sequence). The CDR3 region has the DNA TGTGCCAGCAGTCCATTTATGACTAGCGGGGACACAGATACGCAGTATTTT. This gives the protein CASSPFMTSGDTDTQYF.

CDR3 nucleotide sequence: TGTGCCTGGAGTGTAGGGGACACTTACTTTCTCTCTGGAAACACCATATATTTT. It yields the protein CAWSVGDTYFLSGNTIYF. The gene calls are TRBV30 and TRBJ1-3, with D possibly matching TRBD1 (6 bases). The CDR3 totals 18 residues. V was pared by 0 bases and J by 0 bases, with 18 bases between. Germline-derived CDR1 and CDR2 are GTSNPN and SVGIG (reference sequence).

This clonotype was detected only a few times. V gene TRBV7-2 combines with J gene TRBJ2-1; 11 positions agree with TRBD2. The CDR3 runs 15 residues. Germline V lookup: CDR1 SGHTA, CDR2 FQGNSA. Trimming removed 3 bases from V and 8 bases from J; junction bases left unmatched: 6. CDR3 region: CASSFSGRAGDEQFF. The CDR3 DNA reads as TGTGCCAGCAGCTTTAGCGGGAGGGCTGGGGATGAGCAGTTCTTC. Supplemented by reference TRBV7-2 and TRBJ2-1, the full variable domain reads GAGVSQSPSNKVTEKGKDVELRCDPISGHTALYWYRQSLGQGLEFLIYFQGNSAPDKSGLPSDRFSAERTGGSVSTLTIQRTQQEDSAVYLCASSFSGRAGDEQFFGPGTRLTVL.

The chain links TRBV7-9 to TRBJ1-4; the D gene is possibly TRBD1 (6 bases). Germline assignment: CDR1 SEHNR and CDR2 FQNEAQ (reference sequence). Deletions cut 1 base from V and 7 bases from J, with 16 bases between. The CDR3 is 16 amino acids. CDR3 sequence: CASSLGGTGRGEKLFF. In nucleotides, the CDR3 is TGTGCCAGCAGCTTAGGGGGCACAGGGCGTGGTGAAAAACTGTTTTTT.

The rearrangement links TRBV2 to TRBJ2-7; possible D gene TRBD2, 5 bases. V lost 3 bases and J 4 bases, leaving 10 bases between the germline ends. CDR3 size: 13 residues. Germline V gene sequence: CDR1 SNHLY, CDR2 FYNNEI. CDR3 DNA sequence: TGTGCCAGCAGTGACTGGAGGCTTTACGAGCAGTACTTC. It codes for CASSDWRLYEQYF.

The chain has TRBV4-1 and TRBJ1-5, with a weak D call TRBD1 (5 bases). Germline-derived CDR1 and CDR2 are MGHRA and YSYEKL. The V and J ends lost 2 bases and 7 bases respectively, with 12 bases between them. The CDR3 contains 14 residues. CDR3: CASSQQGLRQPQHF. CDR3 nucleotides: TGCGCCAGCAGCCAACAGGGCCTGAGACAGCCCCAGCATTTT.

The chain joins TRBV27 to TRBJ2-6, with 11 bases identical to TRBD1. The CDR3 is made up of 18 amino acids. Germline CDR1 is MNHEY and CDR2 is SMNVEV (reference sequence). With V trimmed by 2 bases and J by 3 bases, 6 bases remained unmatched. The chain's CDR3 is CASSLGRDRGDGANVLTF. The CDR3, as DNA: TGTGCCAGCAGTTTAGGGCGGGACAGGGGGGATGGGGCCAACGTCCTGACTTTC.

The chain carries TRBV28 and TRBJ2-1; maybe TRBD1 (5 bases). This CDR3 is 15 amino acids long. With 2 bases removed from V and 4 bases from J, the gap between germline ends came to 12 bases. Germline V gives CDR1 MDHEN, CDR2 SYDVKM. The CDR3 DNA sequence: TGTGCCAGCAGTTTAGAGGACAAGCTTTACAATGAGCAGTTCTTC. Translating it yields CASSLEDKLYNEQFF.

The CDR3 is CASSVGAGGNTEAFF. The CDR3 region has the DNA TGTGCCAGCAGCGTAGGGGCAGGGGGAAACACTGAAGCTTTCTTT. The chain joins TRBV9 to TRBJ1-1, with TRBD1 matching 7 bases. V was clipped by 0 bases and J by 2 bases; unmatched bases: 4. Per the germline V gene, CDR1 is SGDLS and CDR2 is YYNGEE. The length of the CDR3 is 15 residues.

V and J are TRBV6-5 and TRBJ2-7; D uncertain. The ends were cut back, 0 bases at V and 0 bases at J, with 12 bases in the middle. CDR3 length: 16 residues. In germline, CDR1 is MNHEY, CDR2 SVGAGI. CDR3 in amino acids: CASSYSLTESSYEQYF. The DNA for the CDR3 is TGTGCCAGCAGTTACTCGCTTACAGAGAGCTCCTACGAGCAGTACTTC.

The chain is built from TRBV7-9 and TRBJ2-5; D is undetermined. V was trimmed by 5 bases and J by 1 base, leaving 14 bases between them. Germline V lookup: CDR1 SEHNR, CDR2 FQNEAQ (reference sequence). The CDR3 spans 15 residues. The CDR3 nucleotides read TGTGCCAGCAGCCCCGCCGACACAAGCCAAGAGACCCAGTACTTC. This sequence encodes CASSPADTSQETQYF. Based on the CDR3 plus reference TRBV7-9 and TRBJ2-5, the full variable domain is DTGVSQNPRHKITKRGQNVTFRCDPISEHNRLYWYRQTLGQGPEFLTYFQNEAQLEKSRLLSDRFSAERPKGSFSTLEIQRTEQGDSAMYLCASSPADTSQETQYFGPGTRLLVL.